This TCR beta chain derives from a study of T-cell reconstitution after alpha-beta-depleted transplantation in children. This clonotype showed up just a few times. The library targeted TCRbeta and was prepared with unique molecular identifiers. TCRdb passed the PCR reads through MiXCR, listing each CDR3 protein once. This sample has hundreds of thousands of distinct CDR3 sequences, with roughly a tenth found just once. The material was PBMCs from the stem cell graft donor, obtained from the stem cell graft. This clonotype was obtained from a human donor who donated a stem cell graft to a child with acute myeloid leukemia.

As DNA, the CDR3 is TGTGCCATCAGGGCGGGACAGGGGGCTACTGAAGCTTTCTTT. It encodes CAIRAGQGATEAFF. The rearrangement links TRBV10-3 to TRBJ1-1, with 12 bases matching TRBD1. V lost 6 bases to trimming and J lost 5 bases; unmatched junction nucleotides: 4. Germline V gene lookup returns CDR1 ENHRY and CDR2 SYGVKD. This CDR3 spans 14 amino acids.